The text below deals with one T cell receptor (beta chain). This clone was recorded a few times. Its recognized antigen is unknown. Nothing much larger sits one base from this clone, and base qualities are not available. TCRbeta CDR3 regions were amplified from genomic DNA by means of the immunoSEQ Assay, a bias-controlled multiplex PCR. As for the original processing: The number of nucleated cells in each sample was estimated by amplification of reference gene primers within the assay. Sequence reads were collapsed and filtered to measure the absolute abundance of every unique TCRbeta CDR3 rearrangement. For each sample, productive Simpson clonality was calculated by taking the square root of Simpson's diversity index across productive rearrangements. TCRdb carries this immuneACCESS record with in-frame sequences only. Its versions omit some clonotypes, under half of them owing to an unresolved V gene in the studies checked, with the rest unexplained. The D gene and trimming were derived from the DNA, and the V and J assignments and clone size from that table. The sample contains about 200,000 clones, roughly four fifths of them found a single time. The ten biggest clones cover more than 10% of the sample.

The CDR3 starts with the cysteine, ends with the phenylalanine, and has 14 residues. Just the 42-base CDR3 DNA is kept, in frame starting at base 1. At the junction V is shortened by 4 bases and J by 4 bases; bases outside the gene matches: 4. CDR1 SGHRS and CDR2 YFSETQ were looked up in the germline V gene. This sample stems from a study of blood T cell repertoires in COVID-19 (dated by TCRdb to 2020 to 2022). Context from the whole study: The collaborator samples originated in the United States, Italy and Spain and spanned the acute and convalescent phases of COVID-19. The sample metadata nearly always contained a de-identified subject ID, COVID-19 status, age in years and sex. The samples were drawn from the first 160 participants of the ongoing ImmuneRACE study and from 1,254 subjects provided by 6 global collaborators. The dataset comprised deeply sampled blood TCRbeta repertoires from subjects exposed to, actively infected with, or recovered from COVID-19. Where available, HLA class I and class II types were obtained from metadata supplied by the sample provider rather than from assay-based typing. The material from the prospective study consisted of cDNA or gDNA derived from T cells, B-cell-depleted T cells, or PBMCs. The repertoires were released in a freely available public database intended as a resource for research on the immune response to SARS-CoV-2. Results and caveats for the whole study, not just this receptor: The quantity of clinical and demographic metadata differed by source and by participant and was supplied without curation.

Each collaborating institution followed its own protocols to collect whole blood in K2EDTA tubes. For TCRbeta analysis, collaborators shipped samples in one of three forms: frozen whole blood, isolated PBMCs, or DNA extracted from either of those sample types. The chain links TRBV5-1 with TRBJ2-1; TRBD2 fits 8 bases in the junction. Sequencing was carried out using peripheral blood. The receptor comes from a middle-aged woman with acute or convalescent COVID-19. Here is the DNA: TGCGCCAGCAGCGCAGCGGGGGCTTACAATGAGCAGTTCTTC. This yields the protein CASSAAGAYNEQFF.